What follows are 5 T cell receptor beta chains derived from one specimen sequenced in a study of tumor-infiltrating lymphocytes in primary liver carcinoma listed by TCRdb under 2017. Blood RNA was extracted from unsorted whole blood with TRIzol reagent; germline DNA came from the DNeasy Blood & Tissue kit. The reads were generated on an Illumina HiSeq 2500. A constant-region primer and ProtoScript II reverse transcriptase were used to reverse-transcribe TCRbeta-specific cDNA from around 480 ng total RNA. The TCRbeta libraries were prepared through three rounds of nested multiplex PCR following a slightly modified ARM-PCR procedure. Each of the first two PCR rounds ran for approximately 10 cycles using multiplex TRBV1-TRBV30 forward primers together with a Cbeta reverse primer. The public reads were reprocessed in TCRdb via fastp at Q25 and MiXCR, keeping in-frame beta chains. Rows are unified per CDR3 protein, each entry keeping the most common DNA and genes. The sample yields approximately 320,000 distinct CDR3 sequences; about 50% were counted once. Together, the top ten hold approximately 17% of the sample.

Material for sequencing was peripheral blood. The origin of the receptors is a woman aged 25 to 39 with primary liver carcinoma and hepatitis B virus infection.

With regard to this clonotype: This CDR3 is missing its conserved last phenylalanine or tryptophan, likely due to a read error. The chain combines TRBV7-8 with TRBJ2-7; no definite D call. CDR3 size: 15 residues. Per the germline V gene, CDR1 is SGHVS and CDR2 is FQNEAQ. With 1 base removed from V and 4 bases from J, the gap between germline ends came to 14 bases. The CDR3 nucleotides are TGTGCCAGCAGCTTAGGGCATGGGCGGTATTACGAGCAGTACCTC. It translates to CASSLGHGRYYEQYL.

The sample holds a few counts of this clonotype. With a much larger clone just one base away, this may be a read error. The limits of the CDR3 on the DNA are not certain, so only TCRdb's listed CDR3 is given. V and J are TRBV11-2 and TRBJ1-1; the table gives TRBD1 as D, unverified against the DNA. CDR1 and CDR2 (germline): SGHAT, FQNNGV. Counting both end residues, the CDR3 totals 15 amino acids. The CDR3 sequence is CASSLWGGGASEASF.

Comments on this clonotype: A much larger clone differs from this one at a single base, so this may be a read error. The gene calls are TRBV6-1 and TRBJ2-1; TRBD2 agrees at 10 bases. Germline assignment: CDR1 MNHNS and CDR2 SASEGT. The CDR3 spans 15 residues. The CDR3 region has the DNA TGTGTCAGCAGCCCGACTAGCGGGCTATACAATGAGCAGTTCTTC. It codes for CVSSPTSGLYNEQFF.

Turning to this clonotype: A single base separates this from a much larger clone, so it may be a read error. The chain joins TRBV12-3 or TRBV12-4 to TRBJ2-1; 11 positions agree with TRBD2. The CDR3 is made up of 14 amino acids. After removal of 9 bases from V and 3 bases from J, the junction contained 4 bases not matched to a gene. CDR3 DNA: TGTGCCAGAAGAGGGACTAGCGGCTACAATGAGCAGTTCTTC. Its protein product is CARRGTSGYNEQFF.

This clonotype was detected only a few times. CDR3 region: CASSRSGAKGETQYF. DNA for the CDR3: TGTGCCAGCAGCCGGTCGGGCGCCAAGGGAGAGACCCAGTACTTC. The chain recombines TRBV14 with TRBJ2-5; D gene uncertain. V gave up 4 bases and J gave up 4 bases, with 16 bases separating them. Looked up from germline, CDR1 is SGHDN and CDR2 is FVKESK. This CDR3 has 15 residues.